This T cell receptor beta chain was sequenced during a study of Ad26.COV2.S vaccination and SARS-CoV-2 variants. General study findings and limits: Assessments of TCR breadth and depth may have underestimated the total T cell responses.

The CDR3 totals 13 residues. V lost 9 bases, J lost 5 bases, and 11 bases lay in between. Germline CDR1 is MNHEY and CDR2 is SVGAGI. Turning to this clone: Its antigen is undetermined.

TCRdb's copy holds only in-frame clones and misses some; the assay was immunoSEQ multiplex PCR. The sample lists 350,000 to 400,000 clones, roughly nine tenths occurring once. Treatment denoted: about 20 received Ad26.COV2.S at low or high dose, single or two shots; 5 received placebo; per-sample allocation not given. Sampling occurred on day 63 after the first vaccine or placebo injection. The vaccine antigen was prefusion-stabilized Wuhan SARS-CoV-2 spike. This material consisted of peripheral blood, taken in a trial of Ad26.COV2.S vaccine versus placebo. This receptor was obtained from a person aged 18-65 years who received the Ad26.COV2.S COVID-19 vaccine or a placebo. The chain joins TRBV6-5 to TRBJ1-6; D might be TRBD1 (6 bases). The CDR3 sequence: CASSGTNNSPLHF. The DNA for the CDR3 is TGTGCCAGTTCCGGGACAAATAATTCACCCCTCCACTTT.